These T cell receptor beta chains were read from a single sample in a study of graft-versus-host responses after intestinal transplantation. Produced via immunoSEQ multiplex PCR; TCRdb's table is partial and in-frame only. The sample consists of about 120,000 clones, 90% to 95% of them appearing once. These receptors have no known antigen. The sequenced sample was unstimulated CD4+ T cells sorted from spleen or lymph node cells, obtained before intestinal transplant. The source of these receptors is a human donor who received an intestinal transplant. CDR3s include the opening cysteine and the closing phenylalanine or tryptophan. The order of the fields is V gene, J gene, clone size, D gene, CDR3 protein, CDR3 DNA. D genes are given only for firm matches. Rows may omit the clone size; those that give it use once, few, many or a size class.

TRBV18,TRBJ2-7,NA,NA,CASSPLERSSSYEQYF,TGTGCCAGCTCACCACTAGAGCGAAGTAGCTCCTACGAGCAGTACTTC
TRBV7-7,TRBJ2-7,NA,NA,CASSKDTGSYEQYF,TGTGCTAGCAGCAAGGACACCGGATCCTACGAGCAGTACTTC
TRBV18,TRBJ2-3,NA,NA,CASSPTGRRNTDTQYF,TGTGCCAGCTCACCAACGGGGAGGAGGAACACAGATACGCAGTATTTT
TRBV19,TRBJ2-3,NA,NA,CASTSALGRPSTDTQYF,TGTGCCAGTACGAGCGCCCTGGGGCGACCTAGCACAGATACGCAGTATTTT
TRBV10-1,TRBJ2-1,NA,TRBD1,CASSTSGQGAWEQFF,TGCGCCAGCAGTACCTCGGGACAGGGGGCTTGGGAGCAGTTCTTC
TRBV27,TRBJ2-7,NA,NA,CASSRGDTYEQYF,TGTGCCAGCAGTCGCGGGGACACCTACGAGCAGTACTTC
TRBV30,TRBJ2-3,NA,NA,CAWSSGVASTDTQYF,TGTGCCTGGAGTAGTGGGGTAGCCTCCACAGATACGCAGTATTTT
TRBV30,TRBJ1-3,NA,NA,CAWSLYDRAGNTIYF,TGTGCCTGGAGTCTATACGACAGAGCTGGAAACACCATATATTTT
TRBV7-3,TRBJ2-1,NA,TRBD2,CASSLVFQREGIEQFF,TGTGCCAGCAGCTTAGTTTTCCAGCGGGAGGGCATTGAGCAGTTCTTC
TRBV12-5,TRBJ2-7,NA,NA,CASGLVLYEQYF,TGTGCTAGTGGTTTGGTACTGTACGAGCAGTACTTC
TRBV5-1,TRBJ2-7,NA,NA,CASSLGPGLRYEQYF,TGCGCCAGCAGCTTGGGCCCGGGGTTGCGATACGAGCAGTACTTC
TRBV7-9,TRBJ2-5,NA,TRBD2,CASSQGTSGETQYF,TGTGCCAGCAGCCAAGGGACTAGCGGAGAGACCCAGTACTTC
TRBV5-1,TRBJ2-1,NA,TRBD2,CASSHGLAGVNEQFF,TGCGCCAGCAGCCACGGACTAGCGGGAGTCAATGAGCAGTTCTTC
TRBV9,TRBJ2-7,NA,TRBD2,CASSVGLAGEYEQYF,TGTGCCAGCAGCGTAGGTCTAGCGGGAGAATACGAGCAGTACTTC
TRBV18,TRBJ1-3,few,NA,CATQTGSGNTIYF,TGTGCCACCCAGACAGGCTCTGGAAACACCATATATTTT
TRBV27,TRBJ2-7,once,NA,CASSFRWGSYEQYF,TGTGCCAGCAGTTTTCGGTGGGGGTCCTACGAGCAGTACTTC
TRBV27,TRBJ2-4,NA,TRBD2,CASRDRGGLPKNIQYF,TGTGCCAGCAGGGACCGGGGGGGACTACCCAAAAACATTCAGTACTTC
TRBV7-7,TRBJ2-2,once,NA,CASSPTGATGELFF,TGTGCTAGCAGCCCTACCGGGGCTACCGGGGAGCTGTTTTTT
TRBV5-1,TRBJ2-7,NA,NA,CASSSRDSYEQYF,TGCGCCAGCAGTTCACGGGACTCCTACGAGCAGTACTTC
TRBV21-1,TRBJ1-1,NA,NA,CASSKVAGANTEAFF,TGTGCCAGCAGCAAAGTAGCCGGGGCGAACACTGAAGCTTTCTTT
TRBV7-9,TRBJ2-3,NA,NA,CASSSSTDTQYF,TGTGCCAGCAGCTCCTCTACCGATACGCAGTATTTT
TRBV7-2,TRBJ2-3,NA,NA,CASSFYSTDTQYF,TGTGCCAGCAGCTTTTACAGCACAGATACGCAGTATTTT
TRBV30,TRBJ2-3,NA,NA,CAWSVSTGHSTDTQYF,TGTGCCTGGAGTGTTAGTACAGGGCATTCCACAGATACGCAGTATTTT
TRBV5-1,TRBJ2-7,NA,NA,CASSLDPPGQGTYEQYF,TGCGCCAGCAGCTTGGACCCCCCCGGGCAGGGGACCTACGAGCAGTACTTC
TRBV11-2,TRBJ2-2,NA,TRBD2,CASSFTSGTAGELFF,TGTGCCAGCAGCTTTACTAGCGGGACGGCCGGGGAGCTGTTTTTT
TRBV5-1,TRBJ1-3,NA,NA,CASSLASRSGNTIYF,TGCGCCAGCAGCTTGGCCTCTAGGTCTGGAAACACCATATATTTT
TRBV5-1,TRBJ2-5,NA,NA,CASSLRETQYF,TGCGCCAGCAGCTTGCGGGAGACCCAGTACTTC
TRBV28,TRBJ2-5,NA,TRBD2,CASSLGTSGRARKTQYF,TGTGCCAGCAGTTTAGGTACTAGCGGGAGGGCCCGAAAGACCCAGTACTTC
TRBV9,TRBJ1-2,once,NA,CASSGRQLNYGYTF,TGTGCCAGCAGCGGGAGACAGCTTAACTATGGCTACACCTTC
TRBV18,TRBJ2-3,once,NA,CASSSSRSTDTQYF,TGTGCCAGCTCAAGCTCGAGGTCGACGGATACGCAGTATTTT